These T cell receptor beta chains were read from a single sample in a study of shared clonotypes between healthy human individuals. Here immunoSEQ multiplex PCR was the method, and the copy in TCRdb shows in-frame clones only, minus some. The sample has under 700,000 clones; approximately 95% are singletons. The specimen was naive CD8+ T cells sorted from blood. The receptors were sampled from a woman aged 25 to 39 in good health. Each CDR3 is given with its conserved first and last residue. D genes are given only for firm matches. Only some rows state a clone size, as once, few, many or a class for expanded clones.

>TRBJ2-3|TRBV6-1|TRBD2|NA
TGTGCCAGCAGTGGAGCCCTAGCGGGAGCAACCACAGATACGCAGTATTTT
CASSGALAGATTDTQYF
>TRBJ2-1|TRBV9|NA|NA
TGTGCCAGCAGCCCCGGGGGCGCGGCTAGGAATGAGCAGTTCTTC
CASSPGGAARNEQFF
>TRBJ2-1|TRBV10-1|NA|NA
TGCGCCAGCAGTGAGAGGAACAATCGGGAGCAGTTCTTC
CASSERNNREQFF
>TRBJ2-7|TRBV14|TRBD2|NA
TGTGCCAGCAGCATGGGACTACCTAGCTCCTACGAGCAGTACTTC
CASSMGLPSSYEQYF
>TRBJ2-7|TRBV6-6|TRBD2|NA
TGTGCCAGCAGTTACTCGACTAGCGCGACCTACGAGCAGTACTTC
CASSYSTSATYEQYF
>TRBJ2-1|TRBV30|NA|NA
TGTGCCTGGACGGCGCGTCACAATGAGCAGTTCTTC
CAWTARHNEQFF
>TRBJ2-7|TRBV15|NA|NA
TGTGCCACCAGCGATTTAGGGGGCTACGAGCAGTACTTC
CATSDLGGYEQYF
>TRBJ2-5|TRBV11-2|TRBD1|NA
TGTGCCAGCAGTCTAGAGACAGGGGGCCTGGAGACCCAGTACTTC
CASSLETGGLETQYF
>TRBJ2-5|TRBV11-2|TRBD1|NA
TGTGCCAGCAGGGTAGGACAGGGTCAAGAGACCCAGTACTTC
CASRVGQGQETQYF
>TRBJ1-1|TRBV10-3|NA|NA
TGTGCCATCAGTGAGGCCGGGCTTCAAAACACTGAAGCTTTCTTT
CAISEAGLQNTEAFF
>TRBJ1-5|TRBV28|NA|NA
TGTGCCAGCAGTTACATCAATCAGCCCCAGCATTTT
CASSYINQPQHF
>TRBJ2-1|TRBV15|TRBD2|NA
TGTGCCACCAGCAGTTCGGACGGACTAGCGGTAATAAATGAGCAGTTCTTC
CATSSSDGLAVINEQFF
>TRBJ1-2|TRBV21-1|NA|NA
TGTGCCAGCGTCCTTCGGGACAGAGGGCGGCGGGCCTATGGCTACACCTTC
CASVLRDRGRRAYGYTF
>TRBJ2-7|TRBV18|NA|NA
TGTGCCAGCTCAGACCCCTTGGCAGACTACGAGCAGTACTTC
CASSDPLADYEQYF
>TRBJ2-7|TRBV7-9|NA|few
TGTGCCAGCAGCTTTTCACCCTACGAGCAGTACTTC
CASSFSPYEQYF
>TRBJ2-6|TRBV6-6|NA|once
TGTGCCAGCAGGCCCTCTGGGGCCAACGTCCTGACTTTC
CASRPSGANVLTF
>TRBJ2-2|TRBV28|NA|once
TGTGCCAGCAGTTTAACTCCATCCACCGGGGAGCTGTTTTTT
CASSLTPSTGELFF
>TRBJ1-1|TRBV7-9|NA|NA
TGTGCCAGCAGCCGACCCCAGGGGCAGTACACTGAAGCTTTCTTT
CASSRPQGQYTEAFF
>TRBJ2-7|TRBV4-1|NA|NA
TGCGCCAGCAGCTCCGGTGATGATCTTTACAACCACGAGCAGTACTTC
CASSSGDDLYNHEQYF
>TRBJ2-1|TRBV27|NA|NA
TGTGCCAGCAGCCCCCTGAATGAAGGTGAGCAGTTCTTC
CASSPLNEGEQFF
>TRBJ2-7|TRBV5-1|TRBD2|NA
TGCGCCAGCAGCCCCGGGACTAGTGCCCAGGACGAGCAGTACTTC
CASSPGTSAQDEQYF
>TRBJ2-1|TRBV7-9|TRBD1|NA
TGTGCCAGCAGCATCGGGGGACAGGGGGCTAACGAGCAGTTCTTC
CASSIGGQGANEQFF
>TRBJ2-7|TRBV7-6|TRBD1|NA
TGTGCCAGCAGCTTAGAGGACAGGGATTTCTCCTACGAGCAGTACTTC
CASSLEDRDFSYEQYF
>TRBJ2-1|TRBV6-4|NA|NA
TGTGCCAGCAGTGACAGTTTAGCCTCTGAGCAGTTCTTC
CASSDSLASEQFF
>TRBJ2-7|TRBV28|NA|NA
TGTGCCAGCAGTTTACGGTACGAGCAGTACTTC
CASSLRYEQYF
>TRBJ2-5|TRBV15|NA|NA
TGTGCCACCAGTCATGAATTTAGCGGAGGATTGGAGGGGACCCAGTACTTC
CATSHEFSGGLEGTQYF
>TRBJ2-3|TRBV30|NA|NA
TGTGCCTGGATAGACGGAGGCTCAGATACGCAGTATTTT
CAWIDGGSDTQYF
>TRBJ2-1|TRBV4-1|TRBD1|NA
TGCGCCAGCAGCCAAGATACGGGACAGGGTCGGGATGAGCAGTTCTTC
CASSQDTGQGRDEQFF
>TRBJ2-7|TRBV15|TRBD2|NA
TGTGCCACCAGCAGGCCCTCGTCTAGCGGGTTCTACGAGCAGTACTTC
CATSRPSSSGFYEQYF
>TRBJ2-7|TRBV11-2|NA|NA
TGTGCCAGCAGCTTCTCAGGGCGCCACGAGCAGTACTTC
CASSFSGRHEQYF
>TRBJ1-1|TRBV19|NA|NA
TGTGCCAGTAGTATAGGCCAGAAGAACAGGGCCAGGGACACTGAAGCTTTCTTT
CASSIGQKNRARDTEAFF
>TRBJ2-7|TRBV7-6|NA|NA
TGTGCCAGCAGCACGGGGACCAACTCCTACGAGCAGTACTTC
CASSTGTNSYEQYF
>TRBJ2-7|TRBV7-9|NA|NA
TGTGCCCTAGGTAATTCAGTGACCTACGAGCAGTACTTC
CALGNSVTYEQYF
>TRBJ2-5|TRBV2|TRBD2|NA
TGTGCCAGCAGGGGCCTAGCGGGGGAGACCCAGTACTTC
CASRGLAGETQYF
>TRBJ2-1|TRBV7-8|NA|once
TGTGCCAGCAGCTTAGTGGGACCCGGGTACGTCTCCTACAATGAGCAGTTCTTC
CASSLVGPGYVSYNEQFF
>TRBJ2-1|TRBV27|NA|NA
TGTGCCAGCAGTTTAGCTGGGGCGGGTGAGCAGTTCTTC
CASSLAGAGEQFF
>TRBJ2-2|TRBV27|TRBD2|NA
TGTGCCAGCAGTTTACTAGCGGGAGATCGAACCGGGGAGCTGTTTTTT
CASSLLAGDRTGELFF
>TRBJ2-1|TRBV14|NA|once
TGTGCCAGCAGCCAAGGGGTGTCAGGGGGACTCTTCTACAATGAGCAGTTCTTC
CASSQGVSGGLFYNEQFF
>TRBJ2-1|TRBV2|TRBD2|NA
TGTGCCAGCACCTGGACTAGCCCCGACAATGAGCAGTTCTTC
CASTWTSPDNEQFF
>TRBJ2-1|TRBV7-9|TRBD2|NA
TGTGCCAGCAGGACCGGGACTACAGAAGGGAATGAGCAGTTCTTC
CASRTGTTEGNEQFF
>TRBJ2-1|TRBV4-1|NA|NA
TGCGCCAGCAGCTCCCACCAGACTCGGGCTGAGCAGTTCTTC
CASSSHQTRAEQFF
>TRBJ2-7|TRBV10-3|TRBD2|NA
TGTGCCATCAGTGAGCCGGGGGGGGAACCCTACGAGCAGTACTTC
CAISEPGGEPYEQYF
>TRBJ2-3|TRBV27|NA|NA
TGTGCCAGCAGTTTCGGGTGGGGCGCAGATACGCAGTATTTT
CASSFGWGADTQYF
>TRBJ2-1|TRBV19|NA|NA
TGTGCCAGTAGTACACCCATATATGAGTATGAGCAGTTCTTC
CASSTPIYEYEQFF
>TRBJ2-7|TRBV10-1|NA|NA
TGCGCCAGCAGTGAGTCGGGGGGCGCCGAGCAGTACTTC
CASSESGGAEQYF
>TRBJ2-1|TRBV9|NA|NA
TGTGCCAACAGCGTAGATAGGGGGTTGACCTACAATGAGCAGTTCTTC
CANSVDRGLTYNEQFF
>TRBJ2-5|TRBV7-2|TRBD2|NA
TGTGCCAGCAGCTCATGGACTAGCGGGAGAGTGGGAGAGACCCAGTACTTC
CASSSWTSGRVGETQYF
>TRBJ2-7|TRBV2|TRBD2|NA
TGTGCCAGCAGTGATGGGACTAGCGGGAACGAGCAGTACTTC
CASSDGTSGNEQYF
>TRBJ2-3|TRBV6-5|NA|NA
TGTGCCAGCAGTTACGAGCTCAGGGGCGCAGATACGCAGTATTTT
CASSYELRGADTQYF
>TRBJ2-2|TRBV30|NA|once
TGTGCCTGGAGAGCCCGGGGGGCTACCGGGGAGCTGTTTTTT
CAWRARGATGELFF
>TRBJ2-7|TRBV20-1|NA|once
TGCAGTGCTAGAGGCGGGCCCGAGCAGTACTTC
CSARGGPEQYF
>TRBJ1-5|TRBV18|NA|NA
TGTGCCAGCTCACCAGGAAGGAGCGGGGAGGCTCGTCAGCCCCAGCATTTT
CASSPGRSGEARQPQHF
>TRBJ2-1|TRBV27|NA|NA
TGTGCCAGCAGTTTATTTGGGGGGCCTCTTGGGAATGAGCAGTTCTTC
CASSLFGGPLGNEQFF
>TRBJ2-1|TRBV19|NA|NA
TGTGCCAGTAGTGATTCTCAGGGTCCGATAAGCTTACTGAATGAGCAGTTCTTC
CASSDSQGPISLLNEQFF
>TRBJ2-7|TRBV19|NA|once
TGTGCCACCTCGGGCGGCTACGAGCAGTACTTC
CATSGGYEQYF